Below are 17 T cell receptor beta chains sequenced from a single sample in a study of blood T cells in healthy people across ages. A second roughly 7 to 12 cycle PCR used barcoded and J-beta primers. TCRdb analysed the 5' RACE reads with MiXCR anew, one entry per CDR3 protein. Of over a million distinct CDR3 sequences detected, approximately 39% appear once; the ten largest clones hold 4%. Material for sequencing was blood. Receptors originate from a woman aged 18-35 years in good health.

This clonotype showed up just a few times. The chain uses TRBV7-2 and TRBJ2-1, with a weak D call TRBD2 (5 bases). Germline values: CDR1 SGHTA, CDR2 FQGNSA. Trimming left V 2 bases short and J 7 bases short, with 18 bases between. CDR3 length: 16 amino acids. CDR3 protein: CASSLMFSSIGNEQFF. The CDR3 DNA sequence: TGTGCCAGCAGCTTAATGTTCTCTAGCATTGGAAATGAGCAGTTCTTC.

This clonotype occurred many times. This chain links TRBV28 with TRBJ2-3; 7 bases are shared with TRBD2. After removal of 5 bases from V and 10 bases from J, the junction contained 15 bases not matched to a gene. The CDR3 totals 15 residues. The V gene's germline CDR1 is MDHEN and CDR2 SYDVKM. The CDR3 reads CASSRTDLTSNAQYF. CDR3 bases: TGTGCCAGCAGTCGCACCGACCTGACTAGCAATGCGCAGTATTTT.

This clonotype was counted only a few times. V gene TRBV9 combines with J gene TRBJ2-3; 8 nucleotides align to TRBD1. The ends lost 3 bases at V and 3 bases at J; junction bases unmatched: 6. Germline V gene data show CDR1 as SGDLS and CDR2 as YYNGEE. The CDR3 consists of 15 residues. Here the CDR3 reads CASSGLGQVTDTQYF. The CDR3 DNA reads TGTGCCAGCAGCGGCCTGGGACAGGTAACAGATACGCAGTATTTT.

The chain combines TRBV7-2 with TRBJ1-5, with 11 bases lining up with TRBD1. There are 16 residues in the CDR3. Trimming cost V 11 bases and J 3 bases; bases outside gene matches: 12. The germline V gene has CDR1 SGHTA and CDR2 FQGNSA. Here the CDR3 reads CAQFRDRGFFNQPQHF. The CDR3 DNA reads as TGTGCCCAATTCCGGGACAGGGGGTTTTTCAATCAGCCCCAGCATTTT.

This rearrangement joins TRBV3-1 to TRBJ1-6, with D unclear. The CDR3 is 16 amino acids. Germline CDR1 reads LGHDT; CDR2 reads YNNKEL (reference sequence). The V gene lost 4 bases and the J gene lost 2 bases, with 12 bases spanning the gap. In DNA form, the CDR3 reads TGTGCCAGCAGCCTCCGGTCGCCGCCCTATAATTCACCCCTCCACTTT. Amino acid sequence: CASSLRSPPYNSPLHF.

This chain links TRBV4-1 with TRBJ1-2; D is possibly TRBD1 (5 bases). The germline V gene has CDR1 MGHRA and CDR2 YSYEKL. The CDR3 has 15 residues. V was shortened by 0 bases and J by 8 bases, with 16 bases between the two germline ends. This CDR3 is CASSQDGGGVSGYTF. CDR3 sequence (DNA): TGCGCCAGCAGCCAAGATGGCGGGGGAGTATCGGGCTACACCTTC.

This clonotype came up a few times. This chain links TRBV6-2 or TRBV6-3 with TRBJ2-1; D is unresolved. CDR1 and CDR2 from the germline V gene are MNHEY and SVGEGT. This CDR3 comprises 14 residues. Deletions cut 5 bases from V and 6 bases from J, with 14 bases between. Here the CDR3 reads CASSRPLGSNEQFF. The CDR3 nucleotides are TGTGCCAGCAGTCGACCCCTAGGGTCCAATGAGCAGTTCTTC.

This clonotype was detected ten times or more. This chain links TRBV10-3 with TRBJ2-3; tentatively, D is TRBD2 (5 bases). CDR3 size: 14 residues. The V gene lost 0 bases and the J gene lost 5 bases, with 9 bases spanning the gap. CDR1 and CDR2 from the germline V gene are ENHRY and SYGVKD. The CDR3 bases are TGTGCCATCAGTGAGTCTACGGGAATAGATACGCAGTATTTT. Amino acid sequence: CAISESTGIDTQYF.

Worth noting for this clonotype: One end of the junction does not line up with germline, which may come from a read error. The chain joins TRBV7-2 to TRBJ2-3; maybe TRBD2 (6 bases). Germline CDR1 SGHTA, CDR2 FQGNSA. The CDR3 loop spans 14 amino acids. The CDR3 is CASSPIGARGTRYF. The CDR3 nucleotides are TGTGCCAGCAGCCCCATCGGCGCACGGGGGACGCGGTATTTT.

To note about this clonotype: A much larger clone is a single base away; this may be a read error. The genes are TRBV24-1 and TRBJ2-1; perhaps TRBD2 as D (5 bases). The germline V gene has CDR1 KGHDR and CDR2 SFDVKD. The CDR3 totals 15 residues. Trimming removed 3 bases from V and 13 bases from J, with 21 bases in between. As DNA, the CDR3 is TGTGCCACCAGTGATGCGGACGGACCTGGGGAGATCCAGTTCTTC. Amino acid sequence: CATSDADGPGEIQFF.

This chain joins TRBV5-1 and TRBJ1-2, with D perhaps TRBD1 (6 bases). This CDR3 has 16 amino acids. From germline, CDR1 is SGHRS and CDR2 YFSETQ. Trimming shortened V by 3 bases and J by 0 bases, and 15 bases separated the two germline ends. The CDR3 DNA follows: TGCGCCAGCAGCTATGGGGGCAGATCTACTAACTATGGCTACACCTTC. Protein: CASSYGGRSTNYGYTF.

Only a few counts were recorded for this clonotype. Compared with germline, one end of the junction differs, possibly owing to a read error. In DNA form, the CDR3 reads TGTGCCAGCACCCTGGGCTCCTACAATGAGCAGTTCTTC. Its translation: CASTLGSYNEQFF. The chain carries TRBV5-1 and TRBJ2-1; D is undetermined. The CDR3 is made up of 13 amino acids. CDR1 is SGHRS and CDR2 is YFSETQ in the germline V gene.

About this clonotype itself: An end of the junction does not agree with germline; a read error may underlie this. The rearrangement joins TRBV27 to TRBJ2-7; 11 bases are a match to TRBD2. The end of the DNA fits TRBJ2-5 better, so the J call may be wrong. CDR3 length: 16 amino acids. From germline, CDR1 is MNHEY and CDR2 SMNVEV (reference sequence). The CDR3 DNA is TGTACCAGCAGTTTTATAGCGGGAGGGCCGGTGGAGACCCAGTACTTC. Encoded protein: CTSSFIAGGPVETQYF.

The chain has TRBV5-1 and TRBJ1-2, with TRBD1 matching 9 bases. V lost 6 bases to trimming and J lost 5 bases; unmatched junction nucleotides: 5. Germline CDR1 is SGHRS and CDR2 is YFSETQ. This CDR3 comprises 13 residues. Written as DNA, the CDR3 is TGCGCCAGCACCCTCGGGACAGGGTATGGCTACACCTTC. It yields the protein CASTLGTGYGYTF.

About this clonotype: One end of the junction is discordant with germline, which a read error may explain. This chain links TRBV12-3 or TRBV12-4 with TRBJ2-4; D is uncertain. The DNA end lines up better with TRBJ2-5; the J call may be wrong. The CDR3 spans 15 residues. CDR3 DNA: TGTGCCAACAGTTCCAATACGGCCCCGCAAGAGACCCAGTACTTC. Its protein is CANSSNTAPQETQYF.

This chain connects TRBV15 to TRBJ2-6, with D unclear. From germline, CDR1 is LNHNV and CDR2 YYDKDF (reference sequence). There are 16 residues in the CDR3. V was pared by 0 bases and J by 0 bases, with 6 bases between. The CDR3 loop is CATSRDPGSGANVLTF. The CDR3 DNA reads as TGTGCCACCAGCAGAGATCCGGGCTCTGGGGCCAACGTCCTGACTTTC. The full variable domain, its missing parts supplied by reference TRBV15 and TRBJ2-6, is DAMVIQNPRYQVTQFGKPVTLSCSQTLNHNVMYWYQQKSSQAPKLLFHYYDKDFNNEADTPDNFQSRRPNTSFCFLDIRSPGLGDTAMYLCATSRDPGSGANVLTFGAGSRLTVL.

This clonotype was seen at least ten times. The genes are TRBV5-5 and TRBJ1-4; perhaps TRBD1 as D (6 bases). Per the germline V gene, CDR1 is SGHKS and CDR2 is YYEKEE (reference sequence). This CDR3 spans 15 amino acids. The V and J ends lost 4 bases and 5 bases respectively, with 15 bases between them. CDR3 residues: CASSGLTGTNEKLFF. CDR3 nucleotides: TGTGCCAGCAGCGGACTGACAGGCACCAATGAAAAACTGTTTTTT.